The 28 T cell receptor beta chains below come from one sample, sequenced in a study of monozygotic twins with inflammatory bowel disease. TCRdb reprocessed the 5' RACE reads and reports one entry per CDR3 protein, with no DNA. The sample shows approximately 390,000 distinct CDR3 sequences, and approximately 2.3% sits with its ten largest clones. The sequencing input was blood. Every receptor here comes from a human donor with ulcerative colitis or Crohn's disease, or a healthy co-twin of an affected twin (not recorded which).

The gene calls are TRBV6-1 and TRBJ2-4; there is no DNA to check the TCRdb D call of TRBD1. Germline loops: CDR1 MNHNS, CDR2 SASEGT. The CDR3 is made up of 16 amino acids. CDR3 region: CASSDPPTTGSNIQYF.

The CDR3 loop is CASSYAGPDTQYF. The V call is TRBV6-2 or TRBV6-3, the J call TRBJ2-3; no DNA is available, so the TRBD1 call from TCRdb remains unchecked. This CDR3 contains 13 residues. The V gene's germline CDR1 is MNHEY and CDR2 SVGEGT.

This chain links TRBV10-3 with TRBJ2-7; absent DNA, TCRdb's TRBD1 call cannot be checked. Germline V gives CDR1 ENHRY, CDR2 SYGVKD. The CDR3 extends over 15 amino acids. The CDR3 loop is CAISLTDLAPYEQYF.

The V and J genes are TRBV7-9 and TRBJ2-3; TCRdb's D gene call, TRBD1, goes unchecked for lack of DNA. The CDR3 extends over 15 amino acids. Looked up from germline, CDR1 is SEHNR and CDR2 is FQNEAQ (reference sequence). CDR3 protein: CASSLVRQGTDTQYF.

This chain connects TRBV20-1 to TRBJ2-5; the D gene TCRdb calls, TRBD2, cannot be checked with no DNA. Germline loops: CDR1 DFQATT, CDR2 SNEGSKA (reference sequence). The CDR3 extends over 13 amino acids. The CDR3 loop reads CSANSGSIETQYF.

This chain connects TRBV7-9 to TRBJ2-7; without DNA, the TCRdb call of TRBD1 cannot be checked. The germline gives CDR1 SEHNR, CDR2 FQNEAQ (reference sequence). The CDR3 consists of 15 residues. CDR3 in amino acids: CASSLDHAWGNEQYF.

The V and J genes are TRBV5-1 and TRBJ2-1; TCRdb selects TRBD1, and the lack of DNA leaves this call unchecked. Germline V lookup: CDR1 SGHRS, CDR2 YFSETQ. The CDR3 has 18 amino acids. The CDR3 is CASSSRPLSGVYNNEQFF.

The gene calls are TRBV6-1 and TRBJ2-7; the D call from TCRdb, TRBD2, cannot be confirmed without DNA. The CDR3 is made up of 14 amino acids. The V gene's germline CDR1 is MNHNS and CDR2 SASEGT. The CDR3 protein is CASSVTGNTYEQYF.

J is TRBJ2-5 and V is TRBV18; the TRBD1 assignment by TCRdb is unverifiable without DNA. There are 15 residues in the CDR3. CDR1 KGHSH and CDR2 LQKENI come from the germline V gene. The CDR3 reads CASSPGTPGGETQYF.

The chain joins TRBV20-1 to TRBJ1-2; checking the TCRdb D call of TRBD1 is not possible without DNA. CDR1 and CDR2 (germline): DFQATT, SNEGSKA (reference sequence). This CDR3 region has 12 residues. This CDR3 reads CSAPGTGDGYTF.

The chain has TRBV27 and TRBJ2-1; TCRdb returns TRBD2, unconfirmable since there is no DNA. Germline V gives CDR1 MNHEY, CDR2 SMNVEV (reference sequence). The CDR3 totals 16 residues. CDR3 protein: CASSLYGGEVYNEQFF.

This chain links TRBV5-1 with TRBJ1-1. Germline V gene sequence: CDR1 SGHRS, CDR2 YFSETQ. The CDR3 is made up of 13 amino acids. The CDR3 region is CASSFNGDSEAFF.

The V gene is TRBV7-9, the J gene TRBJ2-6; TCRdb's D gene call, TRBD1, goes unchecked for lack of DNA. The V gene's germline CDR1 is SEHNR and CDR2 FQNEAQ (reference sequence). The CDR3 is 13 amino acids. The CDR3 reads CASNPGGANVLTF.

The rearrangement links TRBV15 to TRBJ2-7; the D call of TRBD1 rests on TCRdb alone, since no DNA is present to check it. Germline lookup yields CDR1 LNHNV and CDR2 YYDKDF (reference sequence). This CDR3 region has 14 residues. The CDR3 reads CATSIPPWACEQYF.

The V and J genes are TRBV19 and TRBJ2-1; TCRdb's assignment of TRBD2 cannot be checked, as there is no DNA. The CDR3 covers 16 residues. Germline V CDR1 and CDR2: LNHDA, SQIVND (reference sequence). Here the CDR3 reads CASSHRTSGVGNEQFF.

The gene calls are TRBV5-1 and TRBJ2-5. The CDR3 sequence is 14 residues long. Germline loops: CDR1 SGHRS, CDR2 YFSETQ. The CDR3 is CASSFQNTQETQYF.

V is TRBV7-9 and J is TRBJ1-4; TCRdb's D call of TRBD1 is untestable without DNA. Germline assignment: CDR1 SEHNR and CDR2 FQNEAQ (reference sequence). The CDR3 is 15 amino acids. CDR3 residues: CASSLGFRANEKLFF.

The rearrangement joins TRBV5-4 to TRBJ2-5; as DNA is missing, the TRBD2 call by TCRdb cannot be tested. The CDR3 spans 14 residues. Germline CDR1 and CDR2: SGHNT and YYREEE (reference sequence). CDR3 amino acids: CASSLEGPSETQYF.

This sequence joins TRBV6-2 or TRBV6-3 and TRBJ2-7. CDR3 length: 13 residues. From germline, CDR1 is MNHEY and CDR2 SVGEGT. CDR3 sequence: CASSLAAIYEQYF.

This chain links TRBV12-3 or TRBV12-4 with TRBJ1-1. This CDR3 contains 12 residues. The CDR3 reads CASSLAERAAFF.

The V gene is TRBV27, the J gene TRBJ2-3; TCRdb names TRBD1, which stays unverified in the absence of DNA. CDR3 length: 12 amino acids. The V gene's germline CDR1 is MNHEY and CDR2 SMNVEV (reference sequence). CDR3: CASSQQSGGQYF.

The V and J genes are TRBV6-5 and TRBJ2-1; TCRdb's D call of TRBD2 is untestable without DNA. CDR3 length: 14 residues. Germline V lookup: CDR1 MNHEY, CDR2 SVGAGI. This CDR3 is CASSYRGGGDEQFF.

CDR3 region: CASSIGPRNDLAKNIQYF. The V gene is TRBV5-1, the J gene TRBJ2-4; TCRdb proposes TRBD1, but this gene call is untestable without DNA. Germline V CDR1 and CDR2: SGHRS, YFSETQ. The CDR3 runs 18 residues. Using reference TRBV5-1 and TRBJ2-4 for the parts outside the CDR3, the full variable domain is KAGVTQTPRYLIKTRGQQVTLSCSPISGHRSVSWYQQTPGQGLQFLFEYFSETQRNKGNFPGRFSGRQFSNSRSEMNVSTLELGDSALYLCASSIGPRNDLAKNIQYFGAGTRLSVL.

The rearrangement links TRBV7-6 to TRBJ1-4. Per germline, CDR1 SGHVS and CDR2 FNYEAQ. The CDR3 covers 12 residues. CDR3 region: CASSPVGGKLFF.

This chain joins TRBV5-4 and TRBJ2-3. CDR1 and CDR2 (germline): SGHNT, YYREEE (reference sequence). The CDR3 totals 15 residues. This chain's CDR3 is CASSLTGDSTDTQYF.

The rearrangement joins TRBV5-1 to TRBJ2-7; TCRdb indicates TRBD1, and absent DNA this call remains unverified. CDR3 length: 13 amino acids. Germline V CDR1 and CDR2: SGHRS, YFSETQ. CDR3 sequence reads: CASRQAGGDEQYF.

The chain joins TRBV27 to TRBJ1-4. There are 11 residues in the CDR3. The germline V gene has CDR1 MNHEY and CDR2 SMNVEV (reference sequence). The CDR3 protein is CASSPDEKLFF.

The chain is built from TRBV20-1 and TRBJ2-1; without DNA, the TCRdb call of TRBD1 cannot be checked. CDR1 is DFQATT, CDR2 SNEGSKA, per germline (reference sequence). This CDR3 is built from 15 residues. CDR3 region: CSAREGQGSYNEQFF.